The present TCR beta chain was sequenced within a study of blood T cell repertoires in COVID-19. In the study overall: There were acute and convalescent COVID-19 samples, and they came from the United States, Italy and Spain. PBMCs, B-cell-depleted T cells, or T cells provided the cDNA or gDNA that made up the material.

This clone was detected once. The CDR3 contains 15 residues. Germline V gene data show CDR1 as GTSNPN and CDR2 as SVGIG (reference sequence). Under the authors' procedure: Researchers report that nucleated cell counts were estimated from reference gene primer amplification. Profiling relied on immunoSEQ multiplex PCR, and the TCRdb table lists in-frame clones only, not all of them. From that table come the V and J calls and clone size; the DNA was used to work out D and trimming. The sample lists 150,000 to 200,000 clones; nearly 85% were seen once. The source is a woman aged 25 to 39 with acute or convalescent COVID-19. V usage is TRBV30 and J usage is TRBJ2-2; 9 bases match TRBD1. The sample was peripheral blood. The CDR3 coding sequence is TGTGCTTATTCACAGGGGGCGGTCTACACCGGGGAGCTGTTTTTT. This sequence encodes CAYSQGAVYTGELFF. Combining the CDR3 with reference TRBV30 and TRBJ2-2 gives the whole variable domain SQTIHQWPATLVQPVGSPLSLECTVEGTSNPNLYWYRQAAGRGLQLLFYSVGIGQISSEVPQNLSASRPQDRQFILSSKKLLLSDSGFYLCAYSQGAVYTGELFFGEGSRLTVL.